This T cell receptor beta chain was documented in a study of T cells in localized non-small cell lung cancer. Trimming cost V 5 bases and J 4 bases; bases outside gene matches: 11. This CDR3 spans 16 amino acids. The germline CDR1 and CDR2 sequences are SEHNR and FQNEAQ (reference sequence). Study-wide points: The study linked higher blood T cell density to longer overall survival. Because researchers sequenced only one region of the tumor, heterogeneity is still possible. A median of approximately 60 of the top 100 tumor clones appeared in adjacent lung, which was paired and uninvolved.

The repertoire was sequenced with immunoSEQ multiplex PCR; TCRdb's copy has only in-frame clones and lacks some. This sample has about 33,000 clones, with 80% found just once. As concerns this clone: Its target is unknown.

The chain uses TRBV7-9 and TRBJ2-1, with TRBD2 identical over 7 bases. Material: peripheral blood, obtained before any cancer treatment. This TCR was sampled from a male donor older than 55 with stage III squamous cell lung carcinoma. The CDR3, as DNA: TGTGCCAGCAGCCGACCTCCTAGCGGTACATACAATGAGCAGTTCTTC. This sequence encodes CASSRPPSGTYNEQFF.